This T cell receptor (beta chain) was captured in a study of T cell repertoires in cytomegalovirus infection. Study in general: CMV epitopes in the study were HLA-C-restricted (recently identified) and HLA-B-restricted (well studied). Carrying CMV and the relevant HLA type showed in public TCR beta signatures. General observations from the study: Dominating the ex vivo response were TCR beta clonotypes that were CMV-specific and HLA-C-restricted. Public TCR beta family frequency separated CMV-and-HLA carriers, including in an independent cohort.

The CDR3 is 15 residues long. Germline V gives CDR1 SGHVS, CDR2 FQNEAQ. V gave up 5 bases and J gave up 4 bases; unmatched junction bases: 7. Using its own MiXCR run on the reads, TCRdb lists one record per CDR3 protein. The repertoire consists of tens of thousands of distinct CDR3 sequences, with about a fifth occurring once and the leading ten covering 40% to 65%. This clonotype was detected only a few times. Its target is not known. The sample consisted of CD8+ T cells from cultured PBMCs, taken from culture after CMV antigen stimulation. This sequence joins TRBV7-8 and TRBJ1-2; 10 nucleotides agree with TRBD1. The receptor's source is a human donor in good health (CMV status not recorded). Some clones in this sample may be carry-over from other donors' samples. The CDR3 here is CASSNTGTGVYGYTF. The CDR3 DNA is TGTGCCAGCAGCAACACCGGGACAGGGGTCTATGGCTACACCTTC.